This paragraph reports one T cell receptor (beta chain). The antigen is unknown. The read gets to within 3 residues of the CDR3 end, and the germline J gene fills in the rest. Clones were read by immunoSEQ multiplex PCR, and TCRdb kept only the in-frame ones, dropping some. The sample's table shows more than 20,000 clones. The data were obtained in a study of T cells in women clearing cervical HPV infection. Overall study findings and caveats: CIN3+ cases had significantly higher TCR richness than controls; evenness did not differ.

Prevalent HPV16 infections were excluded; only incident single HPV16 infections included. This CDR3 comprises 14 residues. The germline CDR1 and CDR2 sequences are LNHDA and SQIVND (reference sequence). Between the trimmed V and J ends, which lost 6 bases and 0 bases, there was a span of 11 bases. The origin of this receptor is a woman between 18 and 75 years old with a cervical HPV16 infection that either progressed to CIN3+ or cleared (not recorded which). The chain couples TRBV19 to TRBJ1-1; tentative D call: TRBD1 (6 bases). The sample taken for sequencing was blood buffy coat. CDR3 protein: CASRTGNLNTEAFF. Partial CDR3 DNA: TGTGCCAGTAGAACAGGGAACCTGAACACTGAA.